Shown below are 5 T cell receptor beta chains from a single sample sequenced in a study of cytomegalovirus exposure and HLA in healthy donors (dated by TCRdb to 2017 to 2019). Receptors were amplified or captured by the immunoSEQ multiplex PCR assay. For the multiplex PCR, a mixture combining 60 forward primers for TCR Vbeta segments and 13 reverse primers for TCR Jbeta segments was used. Not all clones reach the TCRdb copy of this immuneACCESS table, which keeps in-frame sequences only. Checked studies attribute under half of the gap to unresolved V genes and leave the rest unexplained. The sample includes approximately 180,000 clones, with roughly 85% observed a single time. Together, the top ten hold 1.5% to 2% of the sample. The sample was PBMCs. These receptors originate from a woman between 18 and 29 years old in good health and CMV-seronegative.

This clone was observed a single time. V and J are TRBV4-2 and TRBJ1-3; D perhaps matches TRBD1 (5 bases). V lost 0 bases, J lost 9 bases, and 21 bases lay in between. The germline CDR1 and CDR2 sequences are LGHNA and YNFKEQ. The CDR3 is made up of 17 amino acids. The CDR3 DNA reads as TGTGCCAGCAGCCAAGACTGGTCGGCAGGGCCATCAGGCACCATATATTTT. It specifies CASSQDWSAGPSGTIYF.

The chain recombines TRBV6-5 with TRBJ2-3; D remains unclear. The CDR3 totals 15 residues. Per germline, CDR1 MNHEY and CDR2 SVGAGI. Trimming left V 1 base short and J 6 bases short, with 14 bases between. CDR3 loop: CASSYFGLPMDTQYF. In DNA, the CDR3 is TGTGCCAGCAGTTACTTTGGGCTACCGATGGATACGCAGTATTTT.

In its sample, this clone was seen a few times. The chain carries TRBV4-3 and TRBJ1-1; no firm D call. Germline CDR1 and CDR2: LGHNA and YSLEER. V was clipped by 1 base and J by 1 base, with 7 bases between them. CDR3 size: 14 residues. The DNA for the CDR3 is TGCGCCAGCAGCCAAGCCCGGGAGAACACTGAAGCTTTCTTT. Translating it yields CASSQARENTEAFF.

Remarks on this clone: A read error may account for a junction end that differs from germline. The genes are TRBV9 and TRBJ2-5, with 10 bases lining up with TRBD2. Germline V gene sequence: CDR1 SGDLS, CDR2 YYNGEE. The CDR3 is 15 residues long. CDR3: CASNVAGGGQETQYF. The CDR3, as DNA: TGTGCCAGCAACGTAGCGGGAGGAGGGCAAGAGACCCAGTACTTC.

In DNA form, the CDR3 reads TGTGCCAGCTCAACACAGGGGGGTAGCTCCTACGAGCAGTACGTC. Translated, it gives CASSTQGGSSYEQYV. The gene calls are TRBV27 and TRBJ2-7; the match to TRBD1 covers 8 bases. The CDR3 length is 15 residues. Germline values: CDR1 MNHEY, CDR2 SMNVEV (reference sequence). With 8 bases clipped from V and 0 bases from J, the junction kept 9 bases outside the gene matches.